This passage covers 19 T cell receptor beta chains from one sample sequenced in a study of T cell repertoires in ileal Crohn's disease (dated by TCRdb to between 2018 and 2021). Libraries came from the immunoSEQ multiplex PCR assay. In TCRdb, the immuneACCESS table is reduced to in-frame sequences with V and J assigned. These tables do not hold every clone; where another copy was compared, an unresolved V gene accounts for under half, and the others remain unexplained. The sample has some 10,000 clones on record, roughly 78% of them singletons. The ten largest clones take up around 19% of the sample. What the time point label conveys for this sample: neoterminal ileum biopsy at postoperative endoscopy, about 6 months after surgery. The material sequenced was ileal tissue. The receptors were sampled from an adult with Crohn's disease.

This clone was detected only a few times. The rearrangement links TRBV18 to TRBJ2-5, with 9 bases matching TRBD1. The CDR3 contains 13 residues. CDR1 is KGHSH, CDR2 LQKENI, per germline. V lost 4 bases, J lost 5 bases, and 2 bases stayed unmatched. The CDR3, as DNA: TGTGCCAGCTCACTCGGACAGGGGGAGACCCAGTACTTC. Protein product: CASSLGQGETQYF.

The genes are TRBV9 and TRBJ2-7, with TRBD1 identical over 9 bases. This CDR3 spans 14 amino acids. The V gene's germline CDR1 is SGDLS and CDR2 YYNGEE. V dropped 3 bases and J dropped 6; count of bases not matched to a gene: 7. CDR3 in amino acids: CASSAGQGEGEQYF. CDR3 nucleotide sequence: TGTGCCAGCAGCGCGGGACAGGGCGAAGGCGAGCAGTACTTC. The whole variable domain, remainder taken from reference TRBV9 and TRBJ2-7, is DSGVTQTPKHLITATGQRVTLRCSPRSGDLSVYWYQQSLDQGLQFLIQYYNGEERAKGNILERFSAQQFPDLHSELNLSSLELGDSALYFCASSAGQGEGEQYFGPGTRLTVT.

The gene calls are TRBV5-8 and TRBJ1-2, with 8 bases lining up with TRBD1. The CDR3 spans 16 residues. Germline V CDR1 and CDR2: SGHTS, YDEGEE. V was clipped by 4 bases and J by 7 bases; unmatched bases: 15. CDR3 nucleotide sequence: TGTGCCAGCAGCCTCGGACAGGGAGGGGGTGGAGCTGGCTACACCTTC. Protein: CASSLGQGGGGAGYTF.

The DNA of the CDR3 is TGCGCCAGCAGCCAAGATCTTATTCGCAGGGGAATCTCCTACGAGCAGTACTTC. Protein: CASSQDLIRRGISYEQYF. The chain employs TRBV4-3 and TRBJ2-7; D might be TRBD1 (6 bases). The CDR3 length is 18 residues. The ends were cut back, 0 bases at V and 0 bases at J, with 18 bases in the middle. Germline values: CDR1 LGHNA, CDR2 YSLEER.

J is TRBJ1-2 and V is TRBV5-6; 7 bases are a match to TRBD1. V shed 3 bases and J 10 bases; nucleotides not matched to a gene: 12. Germline values: CDR1 SGHDT, CDR2 YYEEEE. The CDR3 spans 14 residues. The CDR3 bases are TGTGCCAGCAGCTATTACAGGGGTGAGGTGTCCTACACCTTC. This gives the protein CASSYYRGEVSYTF.

The V call is TRBV5-1, the J call TRBJ2-2; perhaps TRBD2 as D (5 bases). The CDR3 covers 16 residues. The germline V and J ends were trimmed by 3 bases and 2 bases, with 14 bases remaining between them. Germline assignment: CDR1 SGHRS and CDR2 YFSETQ. The CDR3 region has the DNA TGCGCCAGCAGCTCCGGACTTGTGGGAAACACCGGGGAGCTGTTTTTT. Its translation: CASSSGLVGNTGELFF.

This chain connects TRBV6-6 to TRBJ2-1; tentative D call: TRBD2 (6 bases). CDR1 and CDR2 (germline): MNHNY, SVGAGI (reference sequence). V was cut by 4 bases and J by 2 bases, with 12 bases left in between. This CDR3 has 15 residues. The CDR3 is CASSLAVDPYNEQFF. CDR3 nucleotide sequence: TGTGCCAGCAGTTTAGCGGTGGACCCCTACAATGAGCAGTTCTTC.

V gene TRBV18 combines with J gene TRBJ1-2, with unresolved D. Trimming stripped 3 bases from V and 6 bases from J, with 17 bases between. The CDR3 contains 15 residues. The germline CDR1 and CDR2 sequences are KGHSH and LQKENI. Here the CDR3 DNA reads TGTGCCAGCTCACCGTTAAAGCCGCAGGTCGATGGCTACACCTTC. This encodes CASSPLKPQVDGYTF.

The chain is built from TRBV5-1 and TRBJ2-5, with 8 bases aligning to TRBD1. J was trimmed by 1 base and V by 1 base; bases with no gene match: 3. Germline V gene sequence: CDR1 SGHRS, CDR2 YFSETQ. The CDR3 has 15 residues. As DNA, the CDR3 is TGCGCCAGCAGCTTGCGGGACAGGAGCCAAGAGACCCAGTACTTC. Protein product: CASSLRDRSQETQYF.

V and J are TRBV6-5 and TRBJ2-7, with TRBD2 identical over 13 bases. Per germline, CDR1 MNHEY and CDR2 SVGAGI. J gave up 4 bases and V 11 bases, and 5 bases lay outside the gene matches. The CDR3 runs to 13 residues. The CDR3 DNA is TGTGCCTCCGGGACTAGCGGGACATACGAGCAGTACTTC. The encoded protein is CASGTSGTYEQYF.

This clone was detected only a few times. Other DNA sequences in the same sample also yield this CDR3. V and J are TRBV5-1 and TRBJ2-5, with D maybe TRBD1 (5 bases). V was pared by 0 bases and J by 0 bases, with 6 bases between. Germline values: CDR1 SGHRS, CDR2 YFSETQ. The CDR3 contains 14 residues. The CDR3 DNA is TGCGCCAGCAGCTTGGGGGGCAACCAAGAGACCCAGTACTTC. Protein sequence: CASSLGGNQETQYF.

The chain links TRBV7-9 to TRBJ2-7, with a possible D match to TRBD2 (5 bases). The CDR3 sequence is 15 residues long. Trimming took 5 bases from V and 3 from J, leaving 17 bases between them. Germline V lookup: CDR1 SEHNR, CDR2 FQNEAQ (reference sequence). The CDR3 is CASSERESDIYEQYF. CDR3 coding DNA: TGTGCCAGCAGCGAGAGGGAAAGTGATATCTACGAGCAGTACTTC.

This chain connects TRBV2 to TRBJ2-7; the D gene is possibly TRBD2 (5 bases). The CDR3 is made up of 12 amino acids. Trimming stripped 4 bases from V and 5 bases from J, with 9 bases between. Germline V CDR1 and CDR2: SNHLY, FYNNEI. CDR3: CASSGTRDEQYF. The DNA of the CDR3 is TGTGCCAGCAGTGGTACTAGAGACGAGCAGTACTTC.

Details on this clone: Other DNA sequences from this sample encode an identical CDR3 as well. The CDR3 region is CASSQDPQGANTEAFF. The DNA of the CDR3 is TGCGCCAGCAGCCAAGACCCACAGGGGGCGAACACTGAAGCTTTCTTT. This chain joins TRBV4-3 and TRBJ1-1; 9 bases align to TRBD1. J gave up 1 base and V 0 bases, and 3 bases lay outside the gene matches. The germline gives CDR1 LGHNA, CDR2 YSLEER. CDR3 length: 16 amino acids.

V usage is TRBV29-1 and J usage is TRBJ1-2; a weak D match, TRBD1 (5 bases). The V end was cut by 0 bases, the J end by 5 bases, with 13 bases between. Germline loops: CDR1 SQVTM, CDR2 ANQGSEA. The CDR3 extends over 14 amino acids. In nucleotides, the CDR3 is TGCAGCGTTGAAGATCTCGGCAGGGCTTATGGCTACACCTTC. This encodes CSVEDLGRAYGYTF.

The gene calls are TRBV19 and TRBJ2-2, with D tentatively TRBD2 (6 bases). The CDR3 is 14 amino acids. From germline, CDR1 is LNHDA and CDR2 SQIVND (reference sequence). The V gene lost 8 bases and the J gene lost 6 bases, with 16 bases spanning the gap. CDR3: CASQKVQRAGELFF. DNA of the CDR3: TGTGCCAGTCAGAAGGTACAGCGGGCCGGGGAGCTGTTTTTT. Looking up the rest from reference TRBV19 and TRBJ2-2 gives the full variable domain: DGGITQSPKYLFRKEGQNVTLSCEQNLNHDAMYWYRQDPGQGLRLIYYSQIVNDFQKGDIAEGYSVSREKKESFPLTVTSAQKNPTAFYLCASQKVQRAGELFFGEGSRLTVL.

The genes are TRBV7-2 and TRBJ2-5; D ambiguous. The germline V and J ends were trimmed by 5 bases and 5 bases, with 12 bases remaining between them. Germline loops: CDR1 SGHTA, CDR2 FQGNSA. This CDR3 is 13 amino acids long. The CDR3 protein is CASSLRVEETQYF. CDR3 DNA: TGTGCCAGCAGCCTAAGAGTGGAGGAGACCCAGTACTTC.

This chain joins TRBV27 and TRBJ1-2; D is undetermined. V was cut by 2 bases and J by 4 bases, with 14 bases left in between. This CDR3 has 15 amino acids. Germline-derived CDR1 and CDR2 are MNHEY and SMNVEV (reference sequence). The CDR3 sequence: CASSLPPGKPYGYTF. In DNA, the CDR3 is TGTGCCAGCAGTTTACCTCCGGGAAAACCCTATGGCTACACCTTC.

This clone was found once. The gene calls are TRBV19 and TRBJ2-1; TRBD2 might be the D (6 bases). This CDR3 is 13 amino acids long. V lost 5 bases to trimming and J lost 4 bases, with 9 bases between them. The germline CDR1 and CDR2 sequences are LNHDA and SQIVND (reference sequence). The chain's CDR3 is CASSFGTYNEQFF. The CDR3 DNA follows: TGTGCCAGTAGTTTCGGGACTTACAATGAGCAGTTCTTC. Based on the CDR3 plus reference TRBV19 and TRBJ2-1, the full variable domain is DGGITQSPKYLFRKEGQNVTLSCEQNLNHDAMYWYRQDPGQGLRLIYYSQIVNDFQKGDIAEGYSVSREKKESFPLTVTSAQKNPTAFYLCASSFGTYNEQFFGPGTRLTVL.